A selection of T cell receptor beta chains follows, all from one sample in a study of Ad26.COV2.S vaccination and SARS-CoV-2 variants. The repertoire was sequenced with immunoSEQ multiplex PCR; TCRdb's copy has only in-frame clones and lacks some. The sample includes some 250,000 clones, more than 75% of them seen just once. Sequencing was performed on peripheral blood, taken in a trial of Ad26.COV2.S vaccine versus placebo. The source of these receptors is a person aged 18-65 years who received the Ad26.COV2.S COVID-19 vaccine or a placebo. CDR3s include the opening cysteine and the closing phenylalanine or tryptophan. Fields, in order: D gene, J gene, clone size, V gene, CDR3 protein, CDR3 DNA. D genes are given only for firm matches. The listing skips clone size in some rows; elsewhere it reads once, few, many or a size class.

>NA|TRBJ1-2|few|TRBV7-9
CASSLERTGGGYTF
TGTGCCAGCAGCTTAGAACGGACCGGGGGTGGCTACACCTTC
>NA|TRBJ2-7|NA|TRBV15
CATSRESGAGSYEQYF
TGTGCCACCAGCAGAGAGTCGGGGGCAGGCTCCTACGAGCAGTACTTC
>NA|TRBJ1-4|NA|TRBV4-3
CASSPTVATNEKLFF
TGCGCCAGCAGCCCTACAGTTGCAACTAATGAAAAACTGTTTTTT
>NA|TRBJ2-1|NA|TRBV24-1
CATSDWGSSYNEQFF
TGTGCCACCAGTGATTGGGGATCCTCCTACAATGAGCAGTTCTTC
>TRBD2|TRBJ2-1|once|TRBV18
CASARGGNSYNEQFF
TGTGCCAGCGCACGCGGGGGGAACTCCTACAATGAGCAGTTCTTC
>NA|TRBJ2-3|NA|TRBV28
CASLRGNTDTQYF
TGTGCCAGCCTTAGGGGGAACACAGATACGCAGTATTTT
>TRBD1|TRBJ2-7|NA|TRBV10-3
CARRDREEGEQYF
TGTGCCAGACGTGACAGGGAAGAAGGCGAGCAGTACTTC
>NA|TRBJ2-5|once|TRBV18
CASSEQGGRETQYF
TGTGCCAGCTCGGAACAGGGAGGGCGCGAGACCCAGTACTTC
>TRBD2|TRBJ2-2|NA|TRBV11-2
CASSLPPQSSGRRTGELFF
TGTGCCAGCAGCTTACCCCCTCAGAGTAGCGGGAGAAGAACCGGGGAGCTGTTTTTT
>NA|TRBJ2-7|NA|TRBV3-1/TRBV3-2
CASSPLPYEQYF
TGTGCCAGCAGCCCCCTCCCCTACGAGCAGTACTTC
>NA|TRBJ2-7|NA|TRBV20-1
CSAPHPYEQYF
TGCAGTGCCCCGCACCCGTACGAGCAGTACTTC
>TRBD2|TRBJ2-7|NA|TRBV27
CASSLMTSAIPYEQYF
TGTGCCAGCAGTCTCATGACTAGCGCAATTCCCTACGAGCAGTACTTC
>NA|TRBJ1-2|NA|TRBV12-3/TRBV12-4
CASSPPEKHGYTF
TGTGCCAGCAGTCCGCCCGAGAAGCATGGCTACACCTTC
>TRBD1|TRBJ2-5|NA|TRBV30
CAGTTGFGETQYF
TGTGCCGGAACGACAGGGTTTGGTGAGACCCAGTACTTC
>NA|TRBJ2-1|NA|TRBV19
CASSPSEGGPHNEQFF
TGTGCCAGTAGTCCTTCGGAAGGGGGGCCCCACAATGAGCAGTTCTTC
>NA|TRBJ2-1|NA|TRBV25-1
CASSEMTGLHNEQFF
TGTGCCAGCAGTGAAATGACCGGACTACACAATGAGCAGTTCTTC
>TRBD1|TRBJ2-2|NA|TRBV3-1/TRBV3-2
CASSPNPTGDTGELFF
TGTGCCAGCAGCCCCAACCCGACAGGGGACACCGGGGAGCTGTTTTTT
>NA|TRBJ2-1|NA|TRBV2
CASSVGRVNNEQFF
TGTGCCAGCAGTGTCGGCAGGGTGAACAATGAGCAGTTCTTC
>NA|TRBJ2-7|NA|TRBV10-1
CAGERSSYEQYF
TGCGCCGGGGAGCGGAGCTCCTACGAGCAGTACTTC
>NA|TRBJ1-1|few|TRBV27
CASSLSTPTNTEAFF
TGTGCCAGCAGTTTATCGACACCCACGAACACTGAAGCTTTCTTT
>NA|TRBJ1-2|NA|TRBV11-2
CASSPADYGYTF
TGTGCCAGCAGCCCTGCTGACTATGGCTACACCTTC
>NA|TRBJ1-1|NA|TRBV3-1/TRBV3-2
CASSQDHQLNTEAFF
TGTGCCAGCAGCCAAGATCACCAGTTGAACACTGAAGCTTTCTTT
>NA|TRBJ1-3|once|TRBV30
CAWSRQASGNTIYF
TGTGCCTGGAGTAGACAGGCCTCTGGAAACACCATATATTTT
>NA|TRBJ2-1|NA|TRBV6-5
CASSVWGYNEQFF
TGTGCCAGCAGCGTGTGGGGGTACAATGAGCAGTTCTTC
>TRBD1|TRBJ2-5|NA|TRBV7-6
CASSSQTGGGETQYF
TGTGCCAGCAGCTCCCAAACAGGGGGTGGAGAGACCCAGTACTTC
>TRBD1|TRBJ2-7|NA|TRBV4-1
CASGQGQTYDGQYF
TGCGCCAGCGGACAGGGACAGACCTACGACGGGCAGTACTTC
>NA|TRBJ1-2|NA|TRBV6-5
CASSYFGALSYGYTF
TGTGCCAGCAGTTACTTCGGGGCTCTAAGCTATGGCTACACCTTC
>NA|TRBJ1-1|NA|TRBV4-3
CASSPIVRGAEAFF
TGCGCCAGCAGCCCGATCGTTCGGGGGGCTGAAGCTTTCTTT
>NA|TRBJ1-2|NA|TRBV6-2/TRBV6-3
CASSYSAAQFFYGYTF
TGTGCCAGCAGTTACTCGGCAGCTCAGTTTTTCTATGGCTACACCTTC
>NA|TRBJ2-5|NA|TRBV9
CASSASGGQETQYF
TGTGCCAGCAGCGCCAGTGGGGGACAAGAGACCCAGTACTTC
>NA|TRBJ1-1|NA|TRBV19
CASSITAGTNTEAFF
TGTGCCAGTAGTATAACGGCAGGGACGAACACTGAAGCTTTCTTT
>TRBD1|TRBJ2-7|NA|TRBV2
CASIGTGFNEQYF
TGTGCCAGCATAGGGACAGGGTTCAACGAGCAGTACTTC
>NA|TRBJ1-4|NA|TRBV7-9
CASSSPWSTNEKLFF
TGTGCCAGCAGCTCCCCGTGGTCAACTAATGAAAAACTGTTTTTT
>NA|TRBJ1-2|NA|TRBV18
CASSPPVRDGYTF
TGTGCCAGCTCACCACCGGTCCGGGACGGCTACACCTTC
>TRBD2|TRBJ2-1|NA|TRBV7-9
CASGTVGLAGSWQFF
TGTGCCAGCGGGACAGTGGGACTAGCGGGATCCTGGCAGTTCTTC
>NA|TRBJ2-2|NA|TRBV7-9
CASSVLDAGELFF
TGTGCCAGCAGCGTACTAGATGCCGGGGAGCTGTTTTTT
>NA|TRBJ1-1|NA|TRBV4-3
CASSQGEGWNTEAFF
TGCGCCAGCAGCCAAGGTGAGGGGTGGAACACTGAAGCTTTCTTT
>NA|TRBJ1-3|NA|TRBV19
CASSIKASLNGNTIYF
TGTGCCAGTAGTATAAAGGCCTCACTGAACGGAAACACCATATATTTT
>TRBD1|TRBJ1-2|NA|TRBV5-5
CASSLDSGGLYGYTF
TGTGCCAGCAGCTTGGATTCAGGGGGCTTGTATGGCTACACCTTC
>TRBD1|TRBJ1-2|NA|TRBV2
CASRTGGISAYGYTF
TGTGCCAGCAGGACAGGGGGCATATCGGCCTATGGCTACACCTTC
>NA|TRBJ2-7|once|TRBV7-6
CASSPPGPTYEQYF
TGTGCCAGCAGCCCGCCGGGACCTACTTACGAGCAGTACTTC
>NA|TRBJ1-5|NA|TRBV15
CATSRDRGLNQPQHF
TGTGCCACCAGCAGAGATAGGGGCCTCAATCAGCCCCAGCATTTT
>NA|TRBJ1-1|NA|TRBV2
CASSVTANTEAFF
TGTGCCAGCAGTGTGACAGCCAACACTGAAGCTTTCTTT
>TRBD1|TRBJ1-3|NA|TRBV5-5
CASSQDRARNTIYF
TGTGCCAGCAGTCAGGACAGGGCACGGAACACCATATATTTT
>TRBD1|TRBJ1-2|NA|TRBV29-1
CSVSGTGGSYGYTF
TGCAGCGTCTCCGGGACAGGGGGATCTTATGGCTACACCTTC
>TRBD1|TRBJ1-1|NA|TRBV19
CASSPRIGTGDTEAFF
TGTGCCAGTAGTCCCCGGATTGGGACAGGGGACACTGAAGCTTTCTTT
>TRBD1|TRBJ2-1|NA|TRBV15
CATSPSGTGSNEQFF
TGTGCCACCAGCCCCTCGGGGACAGGCTCCAATGAGCAGTTCTTC
>NA|TRBJ1-2|NA|TRBV18
CASSSQQGEGYTF
TGTGCCAGCTCATCCCAGCAGGGTGAAGGCTACACCTTC
>NA|TRBJ2-7|NA|TRBV15
CATSRVDQYEQYF
TGTGCCACCAGCAGAGTTGACCAGTACGAGCAGTACTTC
>TRBD2|TRBJ2-1|once|TRBV3-1/TRBV3-2
CASSLSSGKRGEQFF
TGTGCCAGCAGCCTTTCTAGCGGGAAACGGGGTGAGCAGTTCTTC
>TRBD2|TRBJ2-1|NA|TRBV29-1
CSGGTSGRWNEQFF
TGCAGCGGAGGGACTAGCGGGAGATGGAATGAGCAGTTCTTC
>NA|TRBJ1-1|NA|TRBV6-5
CASSYQDSMNTEAFF
TGTGCCAGCAGTTACCAGGACAGCATGAACACTGAAGCTTTCTTT
>TRBD2|TRBJ2-7|once|TRBV6-4
CASRRGGRSYEQYF
TGTGCCAGCAGGCGGGGGGGCAGATCCTACGAGCAGTACTTC
>NA|TRBJ2-7|NA|TRBV6-5
CASSLGPRSEQYF
TGTGCCAGCAGTCTCGGGCCCCGGTCCGAGCAGTACTTC
>NA|TRBJ2-7|NA|TRBV7-2
CASSPQWGYEQYF
TGTGCCAGCAGCCCCCAGTGGGGGTACGAGCAGTACTTC
>NA|TRBJ2-2|few|TRBV9
CASSSIPAGELFF
TGTGCCAGCAGCTCAATTCCCGCCGGGGAGCTGTTTTTT
>NA|TRBJ1-2|NA|TRBV12-3/TRBV12-4
CAARANYGYTF
TGTGCCGCCCGGGCTAACTATGGCTACACCTTC